Following are 16 T cell receptor beta chains from one sample sequenced in a study of shared T cell receptors in the human thymus. Profiling relied on immunoSEQ multiplex PCR, and the TCRdb table lists in-frame clones only, not all of them. The sample lists a few hundred thousand clones; 95% were seen once. Sequencing was carried out using thymocytes. Every receptor here comes from a human donor.

The chain employs TRBV27 and TRBJ2-3, with 8 positions matching TRBD1. Germline lookup yields CDR1 MNHEY and CDR2 SMNVEV (reference sequence). With 2 bases clipped from V and 4 bases from J, the junction kept 2 bases outside the gene matches. CDR3 size: 14 residues. The CDR3 nucleotides are TGTGCCAGCAGTTTAAAACAGGGGGCAGATACGCAGTATTTT. It is translated as CASSLKQGADTQYF.

The chain has TRBV4-3 and TRBJ2-1; 8 positions agree with TRBD2. Germline CDR1 LGHNA, CDR2 YSLEER. Trimming at V came to 4 bases and at J to 8 bases, leaving 16 bases not matched to a gene. The CDR3 is made up of 17 amino acids. The CDR3 DNA is TGCGCCAGCAGCCGCCTCAGAGGGGCTAGCGGGTACTATGAGCAGTTCTTC. Translation: CASSRLRGASGYYEQFF.

The rearrangement links TRBV5-1 to TRBJ2-5; tentative D call: TRBD1 (5 bases). CDR1 SGHRS and CDR2 YFSETQ come from the germline V gene. Trimming removed 6 bases from V and 2 bases from J, with 5 bases in between. The CDR3 covers 11 residues. The CDR3 DNA is TGCGCCAGCACAGGGCAAGAGACCCAGTACTTC. Amino acid sequence: CASTGQETQYF.

V and J are TRBV29-1 and TRBJ1-2; the match to TRBD1 covers 7 bases. Germline V gene sequence: CDR1 SQVTM, CDR2 ANQGSEA. This CDR3 spans 13 amino acids. The trim removed 6 bases at V and 6 bases at J, leaving 10 bases unmatched. CDR3 DNA sequence: TGCAGCGTCAACCAGACAGGGCTTAATGGCTACACCTTC. As protein: CSVNQTGLNGYTF.

The genes are TRBV28 and TRBJ2-7; the D gene is possibly TRBD2 (7 bases). Germline V CDR1 and CDR2: MDHEN, SYDVKM. Trimming took off 3 bases at V and 5 bases at J, with 23 bases between the two ends. CDR3 length: 17 amino acids. The CDR3: CASSFEAPGGGSHEQYF. CDR3 nucleotide sequence: TGTGCCAGCAGTTTCGAAGCTCCGGGGGGCGGTTCCCACGAGCAGTACTTC.

This chain uses TRBV5-1 with TRBJ2-7; 9 nucleotides agree with TRBD2. The germline V gene encodes CDR1 SGHRS and CDR2 YFSETQ. Germline trimming cut 4 bases from V and 6 bases from J; bases unmatched to any gene: 11. The CDR3 has 15 residues. The CDR3: CASSGREGRLGEQYF. The DNA for the CDR3 is TGCGCCAGCAGCGGGCGGGAGGGGCGTTTAGGCGAGCAGTACTTC.

V gene TRBV2 combines with J gene TRBJ1-1; D uncertain. The CDR3 totals 16 residues. The ends were cut back, 9 bases at V and 0 bases at J, with 20 bases in the middle. The germline CDR1 and CDR2 sequences are SNHLY and FYNNEI. CDR3 bases: TGTGCCAGGAGAGACATTCGGGGATACATGAACACTGAAGCTTTCTTT. Translation gives CARRDIRGYMNTEAFF.

J is TRBJ1-1 and V is TRBV5-4; D is unresolved. Trimming took off 1 base at V and 0 bases at J, with 13 bases between the two ends. Germline assignment: CDR1 SGHNT and CDR2 YYREEE (reference sequence). The CDR3 length is 16 residues. CDR3 loop: CASSLTARRMNTEAFF. CDR3 bases: TGTGCCAGCAGCTTGACGGCGAGACGCATGAACACTGAAGCTTTCTTT.

The chain couples TRBV7-8 to TRBJ2-3; perhaps D is TRBD1 or TRBD2 (5 bases each). The CDR3 extends over 17 amino acids. Trimming took off 4 bases at V and 0 bases at J, with 17 bases between the two ends. The germline gives CDR1 SGHVS, CDR2 FQNEAQ. The CDR3 protein is CASSSHPGRPSTDTQYF. In nucleotides, the CDR3 is TGTGCCAGCAGCTCCCATCCGGGACGACCTAGCACAGATACGCAGTATTTT.

The chain has TRBV29-1 and TRBJ1-1; maybe TRBD1 (5 bases). Germline V gene sequence: CDR1 SQVTM, CDR2 ANQGSEA. Trimming shortened V by 0 bases and J by 1 base, and 15 bases separated the two germline ends. CDR3 length: 16 residues. The CDR3 nucleotides are TGCAGCGTTGAAGACCCTTGGGGACCGCCGAACACTGAAGCTTTCTTT. Translation: CSVEDPWGPPNTEAFF.

V gene TRBV15 combines with J gene TRBJ1-1; 9 bases are a match to TRBD1. The CDR3 runs to 16 residues. Germline lookup yields CDR1 LNHNV and CDR2 YYDKDF (reference sequence). V trimming: 3 bases; J trimming: 0 bases; junction bases outside the gene matches: 5. CDR3 nucleotide sequence: TGTGCCACCAGCAGCTACAGGACAGGGGTGAACACTGAAGCTTTCTTT. This codes for CATSSYRTGVNTEAFF. Combining the CDR3 with reference TRBV15 and TRBJ1-1 gives the whole variable domain DAMVIQNPRYQVTQFGKPVTLSCSQTLNHNVMYWYQQKSSQAPKLLFHYYDKDFNNEADTPDNFQSRRPNTSFCFLDIRSPGLGDTAMYLCATSSYRTGVNTEAFFGQGTRLTVV.

For the CDR3, the DNA is TGTGCCAGCAGTCTTAGCCTGGGAAGCTCCTACGAGCAGTACTTC. Encoded protein: CASSLSLGSSYEQYF. The chain has TRBV9 and TRBJ2-7; D is unresolved. The ends were cut back, 5 bases at V and 0 bases at J, with 15 bases in the middle. From germline, CDR1 is SGDLS and CDR2 YYNGEE. This CDR3 is built from 15 residues.

The chain recombines TRBV5-4 with TRBJ1-1; no reliable D call. This CDR3 contains 15 residues. The V end lost 2 bases, the J end lost 12 bases, and 23 bases lay between the germline ends. Germline V gives CDR1 SGHNT, CDR2 YYREEE (reference sequence). The CDR3 region is CASSFRVGCREVTFF. As DNA, the CDR3 is TGTGCCAGCAGCTTTAGGGTGGGGTGTCGCGAGGTTACTTTCTTT.

The chain is built from TRBV30 and TRBJ2-2; maybe TRBD2 (6 bases). The CDR3 covers 15 residues. Germline V CDR1 and CDR2: GTSNPN, SVGIG (reference sequence). V was clipped by 3 bases and J by 1 base, with 12 bases between them. Here the CDR3 reads CAWSKRRENTGELFF. CDR3 DNA sequence: TGTGCCTGGAGCAAGCGGCGGGAGAACACCGGGGAGCTGTTTTTT.

This chain uses TRBV30 with TRBJ2-1; 12 bases match TRBD1. J was trimmed by 8 bases and V by 2 bases; bases with no gene match: 4. From germline, CDR1 is GTSNPN and CDR2 SVGIG (reference sequence). The CDR3 is made up of 14 amino acids. CDR3 DNA sequence: TGTGCCTGGAGTCCCGGGACAGGGGGCGATGAGCAGTTCTTC. This codes for CAWSPGTGGDEQFF.

This chain uses TRBV19 with TRBJ2-5; TRBD2 is a possible D gene (5 bases). CDR1 and CDR2 from the germline V gene are LNHDA and SQIVND (reference sequence). The CDR3 loop spans 14 amino acids. Trimming removed 6 bases from V and 1 base from J, with 12 bases in between. CDR3 region: CASSGGPSQETQYF. In DNA form, the CDR3 reads TGTGCCAGTAGCGGCGGGCCTAGCCAAGAGACCCAGTACTTC.